The present TCR beta chain was sequenced within a study of T cells in narcolepsy. Looking at the study overall: Healthy controls were enrolled alongside patients with narcolepsy type 1 or type 2. Overall study results and limits: In some patient and control memory CD4+ samples, autoreactive clones were absent. Healthy controls reportedly lacked the autoreactive clonotypes serially found in patients' blood.

Method: immunoSEQ multiplex PCR; TCRdb's copy keeps in-frame clones and lacks some. The sample holds tens of thousands of clones, 70% to 90% seen once. As concerns this clone: Antigen unknown.

V dropped 5 bases and J dropped 0 bases, with 14 bases sitting between them. This CDR3 has 15 residues. Germline values: CDR1 SGDLS, CDR2 YYNGEE. The material sequenced was CD45RA- memory CD4+ T cells from PBMCs. This clonotype originated in a human donor with narcolepsy. The chain combines TRBV9 with TRBJ2-5; TRBD2 might be the D (5 bases). CDR3 nucleotide sequence: TGTGCCAGCAGTCCCTCGGGAACAAACCAAGAGACCCAGTACTTC. Residues: CASSPSGTNQETQYF.